Listed below are T cell receptor beta chains from one sample, sequenced in a study of cytomegalovirus exposure and HLA in healthy donors. Using immunoSEQ multiplex PCR, the repertoire was profiled, and TCRdb retains in-frame clones only, with some absent. The sample includes 150,000 to 200,000 clones, around 68% of them seen just once. Sequenced sample: PBMCs. These receptors came from a man aged 40-49 years in good health and CMV-seronegative. CDR3s include the opening cysteine and the closing phenylalanine or tryptophan. D genes are given only for firm matches. Only some rows state a clone size, as once, few, many or a class for expanded clones.

clone size,J gene,D gene,V gene,CDR3 protein,CDR3 DNA
NA,TRBJ2-1,TRBD2,TRBV9,CASSPLPTSGANEQFF,TGTGCCAGCAGCCCTCTCCCCACTAGCGGGGCCAATGAGCAGTTCTTC
few,TRBJ2-7,NA,TRBV25-1,CASSERRDGEQYF,TGTGCCAGCAGTGAACGGAGGGATGGGGAGCAGTACTTC
few,TRBJ2-5,NA,TRBV9,CASSAAGETQYF,TGTGCCAGCAGCGCCGCGGGGGAGACCCAGTACTTC
NA,TRBJ1-2,TRBD1,TRBV7-2,CATTGVGGYTF,TGTGCCACAACAGGGGTCGGGGGCTACACCTTC
few,TRBJ1-1,NA,TRBV5-6,CASSLDRSVEAFF,TGTGCCAGCAGCTTGGACAGGTCTGTTGAAGCTTTCTTT
NA,TRBJ1-4,TRBD1,TRBV2,CASTARTGGSEKLFF,TGTGCCAGCACAGCTAGGACAGGGGGCTCTGAAAAACTGTTTTTT
NA,TRBJ1-2,TRBD1,TRBV6-5,CASQRAGGTYGYTF,TGTGCCAGCCAGAGGGCAGGGGGCACCTATGGCTACACCTTC
NA,TRBJ1-6,NA,TRBV5-8,CASSLDPVRRFGSPLHF,TGTGCCAGCAGCTTGGATCCAGTAAGGAGGTTTGGTTCACCCCTCCACTTT
few,TRBJ1-5,NA,TRBV30,CAWSGGMGGQGQPQHF,TGTGCCTGGAGTGGGGGAATGGGGGGGCAGGGTCAGCCCCAGCATTTT
NA,TRBJ2-3,TRBD1,TRBV7-9,CASSLVGTGGGDTQYF,TGTGCCAGCAGCTTAGTGGGGACAGGGGGTGGAGATACGCAGTATTTT
NA,TRBJ1-1,TRBD1,TRBV5-4,CASSPGSGGDTEAFF,TGTGCCAGCAGCCCCGGTTCAGGGGGAGACACTGAAGCTTTCTTT
few,TRBJ2-7,NA,TRBV2,CASSEVTTGHLSYEQYF,TGTGCCAGCAGTGAAGTGACGACAGGACACCTCTCCTACGAGCAGTACTTC
once,TRBJ2-5,TRBD2,TRBV7-2,CASSLGRGSEETQYF,TGTGCCAGCAGCTTAGGGCGGGGGTCGGAAGAGACCCAGTACTTC
NA,TRBJ2-1,TRBD2,TRBV7-9,CASSLPTSGSGSYNEQFF,TGTGCCAGCAGCCTCCCGACTAGCGGGAGTGGTTCCTACAATGAGCAGTTCTTC